Shown below are 7 T cell receptor beta chains from a single sample sequenced in a study of T cell responses to AZD1222 COVID-19 vaccine. TCRdb's copy holds only in-frame clones and misses some; the assay was immunoSEQ multiplex PCR. The table records approximately 270,000 clones, approximately 94% of them present only once. This material consisted of peripheral blood, taken 28 days after the second AZD1222 dose. The receptors stem from an adult who received the AZD1222 COVID-19 vaccine.

This chain joins TRBV7-9 and TRBJ1-3, with D unclear. V gave up 1 base and J gave up 0 bases, with 10 bases separating them. The CDR3 loop spans 16 amino acids. Germline assignment: CDR1 SEHNR and CDR2 FQNEAQ (reference sequence). CDR3 sequence (DNA): TGTGCCAGCAGCTTAGATAGGGTAGACTCTGGAAACACCATATATTTT. Its translation: CASSLDRVDSGNTIYF.

The chain links TRBV29-1 to TRBJ1-5; TRBD1 might be the D (5 bases). The CDR3 covers 14 residues. Trimming shortened V by 6 bases and J by 0 bases, and 12 bases separated the two germline ends. Per germline, CDR1 SQVTM and CDR2 ANQGSEA. The CDR3 DNA sequence: TGCAGCGTACTGGGGGATAATAGCAATCAGCCCCAGCATTTT. Its protein product is CSVLGDNSNQPQHF.

The rearrangement joins TRBV4-1 to TRBJ1-3; D remains unclear. CDR3 size: 15 residues. The germline V and J ends were trimmed by 1 base and 8 bases, with 15 bases remaining between them. CDR1 is MGHRA and CDR2 is YSYEKL in the germline V gene. CDR3 region: CASSQGRNFRDTIYF. The CDR3 region has the DNA TGCGCCAGCAGCCAAGGTCGAAATTTTAGAGACACCATATATTTT.

The sample holds one count of this clone. V is TRBV7-2 and J is TRBJ2-6, with D maybe TRBD2 (6 bases). Trimming stripped 1 base from V and 0 bases from J, with 7 bases between. In germline, CDR1 is SGHTA, CDR2 FQGNSA. This CDR3 region has 16 residues. The CDR3 spells CASSLGRDSGANVLTF. CDR3 sequence (DNA): TGTGCCAGCAGCTTAGGGCGGGACTCTGGGGCCAACGTCCTGACTTTC.

The chain carries TRBV2 and TRBJ2-7; D might be TRBD1 or TRBD2, each matching 5 bases. The length of the CDR3 is 11 residues. Trimming stripped 6 bases from V and 7 bases from J, with 10 bases between. Germline CDR1 is SNHLY and CDR2 is FYNNEI. The CDR3, as DNA: TGTGCCAGCAGCCAAGAGGGGGAGCAGTACTTC. Its protein product is CASSQEGEQYF.

The chain links TRBV5-4 to TRBJ2-5; 14 bases agree with TRBD2. Germline V CDR1 and CDR2: SGHNT, YYREEE (reference sequence). The CDR3 extends over 17 amino acids. V shed 3 bases, J shed 5 bases, and the junction held 9 bases outside the gene matches. The CDR3 sequence: CASSWGGLAGARETQYF. The CDR3 region has the DNA TGTGCCAGCAGCTGGGGGGGACTAGCGGGAGCAAGGGAGACCCAGTACTTC.

Only one count was recorded for this clone. CDR3 nucleotides: TGTGCCAGTAGTATAGAAACAGGGCCCTACGAGCAGTACTTC. As protein: CASSIETGPYEQYF. The chain links TRBV19 to TRBJ2-7, with TRBD1 as a possible D gene (6 bases). The CDR3 consists of 14 residues. The V and J ends lost 0 bases and 2 bases respectively, with 8 bases between them. Germline V gene data show CDR1 as LNHDA and CDR2 as SQIVND (reference sequence).